Below, 24 T cell receptor beta chains from the same sample are listed, as sequenced in a study of blood T cell repertoires in COVID-19. The table came from immunoSEQ multiplex PCR; TCRdb's copy has only in-frame clones and leaves some out. The repertoire has about 210,000 clones, around 85% of them found once; the top ten carry roughly 0.69%. The sequencing input was peripheral blood. These receptors originate from a man between 35 and 55 years old with acute or convalescent COVID-19.

The J gene is TRBJ2-5, the V gene TRBV29-1; D might be TRBD2 (6 bases). The CDR3 is made up of 12 amino acids. Between the trimmed V and J ends, which lost 5 bases and 1 base, there was a span of 8 bases. Germline V gene data show CDR1 as SQVTM and CDR2 as ANQGSEA. The CDR3 DNA follows: TGCAGCGTTTTGACTAGCCAAGAGACCCAGTACTTC. It is translated as CSVLTSQETQYF. Filled out from reference TRBV29-1 and TRBJ2-5, the complete variable domain reads SAVISQKPSRDICQRGTSLTIQCQVDSQVTMMFWYRQQPGQSLTLIATANQGSEATYESGFVIDKFPISRPNLTFSTLTVSNMSPEDSSIYLCSVLTSQETQYFGPGTRLLVL.

This clone has just one count. The V gene is TRBV11-2, the J gene TRBJ2-7; a possible D gene is TRBD1 (6 bases). Between the trimmed V and J ends, which lost 4 bases and 4 bases, there was a span of 17 bases. CDR1 SGHAT and CDR2 FQNNGV come from the germline V gene. CDR3 length: 15 residues. Here the CDR3 reads CASSSPRGKRYEQYF. The CDR3 bases are TGTGCCAGCAGCTCACCGAGGGGGAAACGGTACGAGCAGTACTTC. The variable domain in full, completed from reference TRBV11-2 and TRBJ2-7, reads EAGVAQSPRYKIIEKRQSVAFWCNPISGHATLYWYQQILGQGPKLLIQFQNNGVVDDSQLPKDRFSAERLKGVDSTLKIQPAKLEDSAVYLCASSSPRGKRYEQYFGPGTRLTVT.

The chain links TRBV19 to TRBJ2-3; TRBD1 might be the D (5 bases). The germline V gene has CDR1 LNHDA and CDR2 SQIVND (reference sequence). There are 15 residues in the CDR3. V lost 1 base, J lost 5 bases, and 13 bases lay in between. The CDR3 bases are TGTGCCAGTAGTATAGGGGGCAGGGCGCAAGATACGCAGTATTTT. Its protein is CASSIGGRAQDTQYF.

The J gene is TRBJ2-5, the V gene TRBV5-1; unclear D gene. The CDR3 totals 14 residues. In germline, CDR1 is SGHRS, CDR2 YFSETQ. The V end was cut by 0 bases, the J end by 1 base, with 7 bases between. The CDR3 coding sequence is TGCGCCAGCAGCTTGGCGGGTATCCAAGAGACCCAGTACTTC. Protein sequence: CASSLAGIQETQYF.

The chain links TRBV6-5 to TRBJ2-5, with TRBD2 identical over 8 bases. This CDR3 is built from 13 residues. Germline V gives CDR1 MNHEY, CDR2 SVGAGI. Germline trimming cut 9 bases from V and 4 bases from J; bases unmatched to any gene: 7. The CDR3: CASRFAGGETQYF. The CDR3 DNA is TGTGCCAGTAGATTTGCGGGGGGAGAGACCCAGTACTTC.

The chain recombines TRBV7-9 with TRBJ1-1; D remains ambiguous. V was clipped by 6 bases and J by 3 bases, with 14 bases between them. The CDR3 has 14 residues. CDR1 SEHNR and CDR2 FQNEAQ come from the germline V gene (reference sequence). DNA for the CDR3: TGTGCCAGCAGTCCGGGAACTCCGGACACTGAAGCTTTCTTT. Translated: CASSPGTPDTEAFF.

The sample holds a few counts of this clone. In nucleotides, the CDR3 is TGTGCCATCAGTGAGGTAAAGGGGGTTGAGCAGTACTTC. Its protein product is CAISEVKGVEQYF. The V and J genes are TRBV10-3 and TRBJ2-7, with a tentative D call TRBD1 (6 bases). CDR1 is ENHRY, CDR2 SYGVKD, per germline. Trimming removed 2 bases at V and 7 bases at J, with 12 bases between. CDR3 length equals 13 residues.

The chain uses TRBV7-9 and TRBJ1-4; 9 nucleotides align to TRBD1. Germline CDR1 and CDR2: SEHNR and FQNEAQ (reference sequence). Unmatched junction bases numbered 5, after V lost 6 bases and J lost 6 bases. CDR3 length: 14 residues. This CDR3 reads CASRQGARDEKLFF. As DNA, the CDR3 is TGTGCCAGCAGACAGGGGGCGCGGGATGAAAAACTGTTTTTT.

This sequence joins TRBV27 and TRBJ1-4; 7 bases are a match to TRBD1. The CDR3 runs 18 residues. J was trimmed by 0 bases and V by 6 bases; bases with no gene match: 13. Germline V CDR1 and CDR2: MNHEY, SMNVEV (reference sequence). Here the CDR3 reads CASSQRGTVFATNEKLFF. DNA for the CDR3: TGTGCCAGCAGCCAAAGAGGGACAGTGTTTGCAACTAATGAAAAACTGTTTTTT.

This clone was seen just once. CDR3 protein: CSVGRENTGELFF. Written as DNA, the CDR3 is TGCAGCGTTGGCAGGGAAAACACCGGGGAGCTGTTTTTT. This sequence joins TRBV29-1 and TRBJ2-2; D is perhaps TRBD1 (5 bases). There are 13 residues in the CDR3. Trimming removed 4 bases from V and 2 bases from J, with 8 bases in between. CDR1 and CDR2 (germline): SQVTM, ANQGSEA.

The rearrangement uses TRBV6-2 or TRBV6-3 and TRBJ2-5, with D hard to call. CDR3 length: 12 amino acids. Germline loops: CDR1 MNHEY, CDR2 SVGEGT. The V end lost 2 bases, the J end lost 3 bases, and 4 bases lay between the germline ends. Here the CDR3 reads CASSYLEETQYF. CDR3 sequence (DNA): TGTGCCAGCAGTTACCTCGAAGAGACCCAGTACTTC.

The genes are TRBV7-8 and TRBJ1-3; D is uncertain. Trimming cost V 5 bases and J 8 bases, with 19 bases left between them. This CDR3 comprises 15 residues. Germline V gene sequence: CDR1 SGHVS, CDR2 FQNEAQ. The chain's CDR3 is CASSPEGSTLDTIYF. The CDR3 DNA sequence: TGTGCCAGCAGCCCCGAAGGGAGTACTTTAGACACCATATATTTT.

The chain links TRBV7-2 to TRBJ1-1, with TRBD1 identical over 11 bases. Germline values: CDR1 SGHTA, CDR2 FQGNSA. This CDR3 is 13 amino acids long. V shed 5 bases, J shed 7 bases, and the junction held 3 bases outside the gene matches. CDR3 region: CASSRDRGSEAFF. The CDR3 nucleotides are TGTGCCAGCAGCCGGGACAGGGGGAGTGAAGCTTTCTTT.

This chain uses TRBV7-2 with TRBJ2-7; the D gene is possibly TRBD1 (6 bases). CDR3 size: 15 residues. Trimming pared 1 base from V and 4 bases from J, leaving 14 bases between. The germline CDR1 and CDR2 sequences are SGHTA and FQGNSA. The CDR3 DNA sequence: TGTGCCAGCAGCTTAGTAACGAGGGGGAAGTACGAGCAGTACTTC. The encoded protein is CASSLVTRGKYEQYF.

V usage is TRBV30 and J usage is TRBJ2-7; the D is unclear. V lost 3 bases, J lost 1 base, and 4 bases lay in between. Looked up from germline, CDR1 is GTSNPN and CDR2 is SVGIG (reference sequence). This CDR3 comprises 11 residues. This CDR3 is CAWSRSYEQYF. For the CDR3, the DNA is TGTGCCTGGAGCCGTTCCTACGAGCAGTACTTC.

This chain connects TRBV6-5 to TRBJ2-6, with a weak D call TRBD1 (6 bases). V was pared by 2 bases and J by 2 bases, with 7 bases between. Germline CDR1 is MNHEY and CDR2 is SVGAGI. This CDR3 comprises 15 residues. CDR3 amino acids: CASSYRGTGANVLTF. CDR3 DNA: TGTGCCAGCAGTTACAGGGGGACTGGGGCCAACGTCCTGACTTTC.

The rearrangement links TRBV5-1 to TRBJ2-5, with D unclear. From germline, CDR1 is SGHRS and CDR2 YFSETQ. The CDR3 covers 15 residues. With 0 bases removed from V and 2 bases from J, the gap between germline ends came to 11 bases. Here the CDR3 DNA reads TGCGCCAGCAGCTTGGGAGGCCTGGGTCAAGAGACCCAGTACTTC. This gives the protein CASSLGGLGQETQYF.

This clone occurred a few times. This chain joins TRBV30 and TRBJ2-7; TRBD1 aligns across 8 bases. After removal of 3 bases from V and 6 bases from J, the junction contained 1 base not matched to a gene. The CDR3 spans 11 residues. In germline, CDR1 is GTSNPN, CDR2 SVGIG (reference sequence). The CDR3 DNA reads TGTGCCTGGAGGACAGGGGTCGAGCAGTACTTC. This gives the protein CAWRTGVEQYF.

The V gene is TRBV6-1, the J gene TRBJ1-5, with 10 bases fitting TRBD1. Germline V lookup: CDR1 MNHNS, CDR2 SASEGT. Trimming removed 0 bases from V and 7 bases from J; junction bases left unmatched: 15. CDR3 length: 19 residues. The CDR3 sequence: CASSEAGTGVQLWGQPQHF. Here the CDR3 DNA reads TGTGCCAGCAGTGAAGCCGGGACAGGGGTGCAATTATGGGGGCAGCCCCAGCATTTT.

The V gene is TRBV19, the J gene TRBJ2-7; D is possibly TRBD1 (5 bases). The germline CDR1 and CDR2 sequences are LNHDA and SQIVND (reference sequence). Trimming pared 3 bases from V and 6 bases from J, leaving 15 bases between. This CDR3 is built from 14 residues. The CDR3 region is CASSMAGSGGEQYF. The CDR3 DNA sequence: TGTGCCAGTAGTATGGCAGGGTCAGGCGGCGAGCAGTACTTC.

The rearrangement joins TRBV21-1 to TRBJ1-2. TRBV21-1 is a documented pseudogene. CDR3 length: 15 residues. The CDR3 region has the DNA TGTGCCAGCAGCAAAGCACGGGGGACGAGCTATGGCTACACCTTC. This sequence encodes CASSKARGTSYGYTF.

The chain recombines TRBV5-1 with TRBJ1-2; TRBD1 aligns across 11 bases. Per the germline V gene, CDR1 is SGHRS and CDR2 is YFSETQ. The CDR3 has 16 amino acids. The J segment lost 4 bases and the V segment lost 3 bases, leaving 8 bases of the junction unmatched. CDR3 in amino acids: CASSSYRDRGVYGYTF. In nucleotides, the CDR3 is TGCGCCAGCAGCTCTTACCGGGACAGGGGGGTCTATGGCTACACCTTC.

This chain connects TRBV30 to TRBJ2-7; possibly TRBD1 for D (6 bases). Germline loops: CDR1 GTSNPN, CDR2 SVGIG (reference sequence). CDR3 length equals 16 residues. Trimming left V 7 bases short and J 2 bases short, with 24 bases between. CDR3 bases: TGTGCCTTAGGTGTGGGGGCAGCGGACCCCACCTACGAGCAGTACTTC. This encodes CALGVGAADPTYEQYF.

J is TRBJ2-7 and V is TRBV19, with D possibly being TRBD1 (6 bases). Trimming removed 0 bases at V and 6 bases at J, with 15 bases between. The germline CDR1 and CDR2 sequences are LNHDA and SQIVND (reference sequence). The CDR3 is 15 residues long. The CDR3 region is CASSIDQALGAEQYF. Written as DNA, the CDR3 is TGTGCCAGTAGTATAGATCAGGCGTTGGGGGCCGAGCAGTACTTC. The complete variable domain, with remaining parts taken from reference TRBV19 and TRBJ2-7, reads DGGITQSPKYLFRKEGQNVTLSCEQNLNHDAMYWYRQDPGQGLRLIYYSQIVNDFQKGDIAEGYSVSREKKESFPLTVTSAQKNPTAFYLCASSIDQALGAEQYFGPGTRLTVT.